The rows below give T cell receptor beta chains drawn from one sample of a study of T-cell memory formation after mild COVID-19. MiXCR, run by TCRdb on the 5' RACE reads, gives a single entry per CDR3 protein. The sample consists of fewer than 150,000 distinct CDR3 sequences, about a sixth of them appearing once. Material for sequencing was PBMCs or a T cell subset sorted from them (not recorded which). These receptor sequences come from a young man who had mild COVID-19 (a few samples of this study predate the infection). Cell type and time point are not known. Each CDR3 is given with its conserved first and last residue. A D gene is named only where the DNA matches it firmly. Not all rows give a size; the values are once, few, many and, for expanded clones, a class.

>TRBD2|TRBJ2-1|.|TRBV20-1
CSARGTSGPYNEQFF
TGCAGTGCTAGAGGGACTAGCGGGCCTTACAATGAGCAGTTCTTC
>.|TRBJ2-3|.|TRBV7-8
CASSGAGTAVRTDTQYF
TGTGCCAGCAGCGGAGCCGGGACTGCTGTCCGCACAGATACGCAGTATTTT
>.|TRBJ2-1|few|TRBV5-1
CASSLQGKDNEQFF
TGCGCCAGCAGCTTACAGGGAAAAGACAATGAGCAGTTCTTC
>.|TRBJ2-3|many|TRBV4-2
CASSQDEAASTDTQYF
TGTGCCAGCAGCCAAGACGAAGCTGCTAGCACAGATACGCAGTATTTT
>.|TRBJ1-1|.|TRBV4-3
CASKWKTTTEAFF
TGCGCCAGCAAGTGGAAAACTACCACTGAAGCTTTCTTT
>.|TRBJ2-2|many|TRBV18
CASSTDTGELFF
TGTGCCAGCTCAACCGACACCGGGGAGCTGTTTTTT
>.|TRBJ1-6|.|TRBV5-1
CASSQGQNSPLHF
TGCGCCAGCAGTCAGGGGCAGAATTCACCCCTCCACTTT
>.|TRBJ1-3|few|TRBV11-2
CASSFEAAGNTIYF
TGTGCCAGCAGCTTCGAGGCAGCCGGAAACACCATATATTTT
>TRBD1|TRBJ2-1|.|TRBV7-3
CASSLRQGADEQFF
TGTGCCAGCAGCCTAAGACAGGGGGCGGATGAGCAGTTCTTC
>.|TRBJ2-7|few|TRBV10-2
CASSELGYEQYF
TGCGCCAGCAGTGAGTTGGGCTACGAGCAGTACTTC
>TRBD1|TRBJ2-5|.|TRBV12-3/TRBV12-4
CASSGRGETQYF
TGTGCCAGCAGTGGCAGGGGGGAGACCCAGTACTTC
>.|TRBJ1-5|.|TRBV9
CASSVEGQGEPQHF
TGTGCCAGCAGCGTAGAGGGTCAGGGCGAACCCCAGCATTTT
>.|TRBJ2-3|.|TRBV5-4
CASSLAWGADTQYF
TGTGCCAGCAGCTTGGCTTGGGGGGCAGATACGCAGTATTTT
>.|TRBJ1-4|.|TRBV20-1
CSARDGRGEKLFF
TGCAGTGCTAGAGACGGACGCGGGGAAAAACTGTTTTTT
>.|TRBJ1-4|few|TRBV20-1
CSARRTGGVFNEKLFF
TGCAGTGCTAGAAGGACGGGAGGAGTCTTTAATGAAAAACTGTTTTTT
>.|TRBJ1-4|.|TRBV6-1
CATTPVGVSEKLFF
TGTGCCACCACTCCCGTCGGAGTCAGTGAAAAACTGTTTTTT
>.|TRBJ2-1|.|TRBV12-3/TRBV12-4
CASSRRGGDGEQFF
TGTGCCAGCAGCCGAAGGGGTGGGGATGGTGAGCAGTTCTTC
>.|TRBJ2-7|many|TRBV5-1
CASSLEGYEQYF
TGCGCCAGCAGCTTGGAAGGCTACGAGCAGTACTTC
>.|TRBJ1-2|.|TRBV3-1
CASSQGPGPGYTF
TGTGCCAGCAGCCAAGGTCCAGGGCCGGGCTACACCTTC
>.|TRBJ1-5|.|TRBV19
CASLGRGGQPQHF
TGTGCCAGCCTTGGCCGGGGGGGTCAGCCCCAGCATTTT
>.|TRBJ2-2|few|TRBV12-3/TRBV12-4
CASSLGLSNTGELFF
TGTGCCAGCAGTTTAGGGCTGAGTAACACCGGGGAGCTGTTTTTT
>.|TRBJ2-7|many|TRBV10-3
CAISEGAVRGYEQYF
TGTGCCATCAGTGAGGGGGCGGTCAGAGGGTACGAGCAGTACTTC
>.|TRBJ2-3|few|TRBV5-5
CASSLPRGASTDTQYF
TGTGCCAGCAGCTTGCCCCGGGGGGCCAGCACAGATACGCAGTATTTT
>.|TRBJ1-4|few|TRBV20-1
CSATGQNNEKLFF
TGCAGTGCTACCGGACAGAATAATGAAAAACTGTTTTTT
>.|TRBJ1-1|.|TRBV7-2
CASRELMAGTEAFF
TGTGCCAGCCGCGAGTTGATGGCGGGCACTGAAGCTTTCTTT
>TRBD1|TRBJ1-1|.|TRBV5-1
CASSPGTGRGNTEAFF
TGCGCCAGCAGCCCTGGGACAGGGAGGGGGAACACTGAAGCTTTCTTT
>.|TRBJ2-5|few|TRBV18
CASSPGKETQYF
TGTGCCAGCTCACCAGGGAAAGAGACCCAGTACTTC
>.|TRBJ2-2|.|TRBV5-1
CASAPMEAGELFF
TGCGCCAGCGCTCCCATGGAGGCCGGGGAGCTGTTTTTT
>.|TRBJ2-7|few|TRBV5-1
CASSTGISYEQYF
TGCGCCAGCAGCACCGGGATCTCCTACGAGCAGTACTTC
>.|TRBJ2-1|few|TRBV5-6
CASSSLGVPYNEQFF
TGTGCCAGCAGCTCGTTGGGGGTCCCGTACAATGAGCAGTTCTTC
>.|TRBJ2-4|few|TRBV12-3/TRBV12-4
CASSLETVGNIQYF
TGTGCCAGCAGTTTGGAAACCGTCGGAAACATTCAGTACTTC
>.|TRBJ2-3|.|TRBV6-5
CASSRGTLDTQYF
TGTGCCAGCAGCCGTGGGACTCTTGATACGCAGTATTTT
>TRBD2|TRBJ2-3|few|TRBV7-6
CASSFTSGDTDTQYF
TGTGCCAGCAGCTTTACTAGCGGGGATACAGATACGCAGTATTTT
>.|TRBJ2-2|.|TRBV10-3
CATARQGGTGELFF
TGTGCCACGGCGAGGCAGGGTGGCACCGGGGAGCTGTTTTTT
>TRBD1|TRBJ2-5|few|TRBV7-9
CASSFYRGREETQYF
TGTGCCAGCAGCTTCTACAGGGGGCGCGAAGAGACCCAGTACTTC
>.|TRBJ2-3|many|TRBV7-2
CASIKMAGFTDTQYF
TGTGCCAGCATCAAAATGGCGGGTTTCACAGATACGCAGTATTTT
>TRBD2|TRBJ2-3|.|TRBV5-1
CASSQGLSTDTQYF
TGCGCCAGCAGCCAGGGACTAAGCACAGATACGCAGTATTTT
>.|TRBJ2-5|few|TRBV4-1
CASSWGAKETQYF
TGCGCCAGCAGCTGGGGGGCGAAAGAGACCCAGTACTTC
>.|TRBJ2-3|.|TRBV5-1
CASSLVGGSDTQYF
TGCGCCAGCAGCTTGGTCGGGGGATCAGATACGCAGTATTTT
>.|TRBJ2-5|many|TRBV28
CASSTETQYF
TGTGCCAGCAGTACAGAGACCCAGTACTTC